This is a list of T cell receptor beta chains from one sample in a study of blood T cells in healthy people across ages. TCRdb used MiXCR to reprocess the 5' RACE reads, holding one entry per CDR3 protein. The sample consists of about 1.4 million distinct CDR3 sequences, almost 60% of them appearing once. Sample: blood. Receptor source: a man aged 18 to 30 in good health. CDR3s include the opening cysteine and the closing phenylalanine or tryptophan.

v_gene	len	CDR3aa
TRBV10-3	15	CAISARLAGKDTQYF
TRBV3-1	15	CASSQDRYSNQPQHF
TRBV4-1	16	CASSQSTGRGTDTQYF
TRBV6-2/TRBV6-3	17	CASSMRGRQSTNEKLFF
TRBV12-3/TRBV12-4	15	CASSYTGQGTNERFF
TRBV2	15	CATRSDRGRSTEAFF
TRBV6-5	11	CASRTGSGYTF
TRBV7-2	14	CASSYLQIGETQYF
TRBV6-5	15	CASSFRRKGITEAFF
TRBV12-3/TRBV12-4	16	CASSPKGQLLNQPQHF
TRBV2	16	CASGKTSANSYNEQFF
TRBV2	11	CASVPDNEQFF
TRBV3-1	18	CASSQDIRLGSGSDTQYF
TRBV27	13	CASSELDRVYLHF
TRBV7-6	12	CASINHLNEQFF